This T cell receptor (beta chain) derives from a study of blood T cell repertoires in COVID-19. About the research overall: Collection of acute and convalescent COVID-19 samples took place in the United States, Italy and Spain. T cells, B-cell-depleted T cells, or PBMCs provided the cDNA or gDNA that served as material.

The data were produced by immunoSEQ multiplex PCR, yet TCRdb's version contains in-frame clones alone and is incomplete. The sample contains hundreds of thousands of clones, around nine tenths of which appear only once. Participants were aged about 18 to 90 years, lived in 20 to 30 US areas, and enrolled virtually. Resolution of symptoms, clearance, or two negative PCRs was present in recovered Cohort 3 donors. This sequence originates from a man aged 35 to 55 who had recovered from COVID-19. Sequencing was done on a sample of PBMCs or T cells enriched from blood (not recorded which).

CDR3 coding DNA: TGTGCCAGCAGTGACAGGGGCTATGGCTACACCTTC. Protein sequence: CASSDRGYGYTF. J is TRBJ1-2 and V is TRBV12-3 or TRBV12-4; 8 positions agree with TRBD1. The ends lost 5 bases at V and 4 bases at J; junction bases unmatched: 0. The CDR3 consists of 12 residues.